These 21 T cell receptor beta chains were all obtained from the same sample, sequenced in a study of blood T cell repertoires in COVID-19. Produced via immunoSEQ multiplex PCR; TCRdb's table is partial and in-frame only. The profile shows approximately 70,000 clones, 85% to 90% of them singletons. Sequencing used peripheral blood. Receptor source: a woman of 80 years or more with active COVID-19.

The chain recombines TRBV7-2 with TRBJ2-7; 7 bases match TRBD2. The V gene end was trimmed by 7 bases and the J gene end by 6 bases; junction bases not matched to a gene: 6. The CDR3 is 12 amino acids. Looked up from germline, CDR1 is SGHTA and CDR2 is FQGNSA. Here the CDR3 reads CASTDPGGEQYF. CDR3 DNA: TGTGCCAGCACCGATCCGGGGGGCGAGCAGTACTTC.

The chain has TRBV5-4 and TRBJ2-4; TRBD2 matches at 8 bases. Unmatched junction bases numbered 5, after V lost 3 bases and J lost 6 bases. The germline CDR1 and CDR2 sequences are SGHNT and YYREEE (reference sequence). The CDR3 covers 14 residues. CDR3: CASSSAGVTNIQYF. The DNA of the CDR3 is TGTGCCAGCAGCTCAGCGGGAGTAACAAACATTCAGTACTTC.

The rearrangement uses TRBV18 and TRBJ2-1, with a possible D match to TRBD1 (5 bases). The V end lost 6 bases, the J end lost 4 bases, and 16 bases lay between the germline ends. The CDR3 covers 15 residues. Per the germline V gene, CDR1 is KGHSH and CDR2 is LQKENI. DNA for the CDR3: TGTGCCAGCTCTAATGGGGCGGCAAATTACAATGAGCAGTTCTTC. It specifies CASSNGAANYNEQFF.

The chain carries TRBV30 and TRBJ1-1; D is unclear. Looked up from germline, CDR1 is GTSNPN and CDR2 is SVGIG (reference sequence). Trimming took 0 bases from V and 0 from J, leaving 8 bases between them. The CDR3 is made up of 14 amino acids. This chain's CDR3 is CAWSVQTLNTEAFF. Written as DNA, the CDR3 is TGTGCCTGGAGTGTACAGACATTGAACACTGAAGCTTTCTTT.

This clone was recorded once. The V call is TRBV19, the J call TRBJ2-5, with TRBD2 matching over 7 bases. This CDR3 has 15 residues. J lost 6 bases, V lost 5 bases, and 12 bases had no gene match. Germline CDR1 LNHDA, CDR2 SQIVND (reference sequence). The CDR3 DNA reads as TGTGCCAGTAGTCCGGGGGGAGGGCCTGGAAAGACCCAGTACTTC. Encoded protein: CASSPGGGPGKTQYF.

This chain uses TRBV5-1 with TRBJ2-3; TRBD2 agrees at 13 bases. The CDR3 extends over 16 amino acids. After removal of 4 bases from V and 6 bases from J, the junction contained 8 bases not matched to a gene. The germline gives CDR1 SGHRS, CDR2 YFSETQ. DNA of the CDR3: TGCGCCAGCAGCCCCCGGACTAGCGGGAGCAGTGATACGCAGTATTTT. The encoded protein is CASSPRTSGSSDTQYF.

About this clone: One junction end disagrees with the germline gene, perhaps due to a read error. The V gene is TRBV7-3, the J gene TRBJ2-7, with 7 bases that match TRBD2. CDR1 SGHTA and CDR2 FQGTGA come from the germline V gene. The CDR3 covers 13 residues. CDR3 protein: CASRLTGGYEQYF. The CDR3 region has the DNA TGTGCCAGCAGATTAACGGGAGGCTACGAGCAGTACTTC.

The chain carries TRBV7-9 and TRBJ2-1; 14 bases fit TRBD2. CDR3 length: 18 residues. V lost 4 bases to trimming and J lost 9 bases; unmatched junction nucleotides: 14. From germline, CDR1 is SEHNR and CDR2 FQNEAQ (reference sequence). The CDR3 reads CASSSPRGTSGRVGEQFF. CDR3 coding DNA: TGTGCCAGCAGCTCCCCTAGGGGGACTAGCGGGAGAGTGGGTGAGCAGTTCTTC.

The J gene is TRBJ1-2, the V gene TRBV15, with TRBD1 matching over 11 bases. The junction had 6 bases not matched to a gene; V was cut back by 5 bases and J by 7 bases. This CDR3 region has 14 residues. In germline, CDR1 is LNHNV, CDR2 YYDKDF (reference sequence). The CDR3 coding sequence is TGTGCCACCAGCCATAGGACAGGGGGCCTTGGCTACACCTTC. Translated: CATSHRTGGLGYTF. The variable domain in full, completed from reference TRBV15 and TRBJ1-2, reads DAMVIQNPRYQVTQFGKPVTLSCSQTLNHNVMYWYQQKSSQAPKLLFHYYDKDFNNEADTPDNFQSRRPNTSFCFLDIRSPGLGDTAMYLCATSHRTGGLGYTFGSGTRLTVV.

V gene TRBV6-5 combines with J gene TRBJ2-1; 9 bases line up with TRBD2. This CDR3 spans 14 amino acids. CDR1 and CDR2 (germline): MNHEY, SVGAGI. Trimming removed 7 bases from V and 6 bases from J; junction bases left unmatched: 7. In DNA, the CDR3 is TGTGCCAGCAATAAGCGGGAGGCCTCCAATGAGCAGTTCTTC. This encodes CASNKREASNEQFF.

The chain carries TRBV20-1 and TRBJ2-1; possible D gene TRBD1, 6 bases. Trimming removed 3 bases from V and 4 bases from J, with 19 bases in between. CDR1 is DFQATT and CDR2 is SNEGSKA in the germline V gene (reference sequence). CDR3 length: 16 residues. CDR3 coding DNA: TGCAGTGCTAGTCCCCGACTGGGACATTCTTACAATGAGCAGTTCTTC. Amino acids: CSASPRLGHSYNEQFF.

The rearrangement uses TRBV3-1 (or the pseudogene TRBV3-2) and TRBJ2-7, with D unresolved. The V end was cut by 0 bases, the J end by 6 bases, with 12 bases between. The CDR3 spans 14 residues. The germline V gene encodes CDR1 LGHDT and CDR2 YNNKEL (reference sequence). CDR3 residues: CASSQDGAFGEQYF. The CDR3 DNA follows: TGTGCCAGCAGCCAAGATGGAGCGTTCGGCGAGCAGTACTTC.

This clone was seen once. The chain employs TRBV3-1 (or the pseudogene TRBV3-2) and TRBJ2-1; 8 bases align to TRBD2. V dropped 2 bases and J dropped 7; count of bases not matched to a gene: 7. Germline V CDR1 and CDR2: LGHDT, YNNKEL (reference sequence). The CDR3 is 15 amino acids. In nucleotides, the CDR3 is TGTGCCAGCAGCCAAATAGCGGGAATCGGGAATGAGCAGTTCTTC. Translation gives CASSQIAGIGNEQFF.

This clone showed up just once. The V gene is TRBV2, the J gene TRBJ2-5, with TRBD2 matching 8 bases. The germline CDR1 and CDR2 sequences are SNHLY and FYNNEI. The J segment lost 7 bases and the V segment lost 5 bases, leaving 12 bases of the junction unmatched. This CDR3 has 15 amino acids. In nucleotides, the CDR3 is TGTGCCAGCAGTTCGAGGACGGGAGGGCCTGGGACCCAGTACTTC. Translating gives CASSSRTGGPGTQYF. Full variable domain (outside the CDR3, taken from reference TRBV2 and TRBJ2-5): EPEVTQTPSHQVTQMGQEVILRCVPISNHLYFYWYRQILGQKVEFLVSFYNNEISEKSEIFDDQFSVERPDGSNFTLKIRSTKLEDSAMYFCASSSRTGGPGTQYFGPGTRLLVL.

The chain combines TRBV5-8 with TRBJ1-3, with D possibly matching TRBD1 (5 bases). The germline V gene encodes CDR1 SGHTS and CDR2 YDEGEE. The CDR3 extends over 15 amino acids. Trimming pared 2 bases from V and 0 bases from J, leaving 9 bases between. CDR3 DNA sequence: TGTGCCAGCAGCTTAGACAGAGGCTCTGGAAACACCATATATTTT. It translates to CASSLDRGSGNTIYF.

This clone rates as large (0.1 to 1%). This sequence joins TRBV28 and TRBJ2-7; 8 nucleotides align to TRBD2. This CDR3 has 14 amino acids. With 7 bases clipped from V and 6 bases from J, the junction kept 11 bases outside the gene matches. Germline V CDR1 and CDR2: MDHEN, SYDVKM. For the CDR3, the DNA is TGTGCCAGCACCCTTCAGGGACTAGGTCTCGAGCAGTACTTC. As protein: CASTLQGLGLEQYF.

This clone was counted only a few times. The CDR3 loop is CASSLASSGTYEQYF. CDR3 sequence (DNA): TGCGCCAGCAGCTTGGCGTCTAGCGGGACCTACGAGCAGTACTTC. The chain recombines TRBV5-1 with TRBJ2-7; 9 nucleotides match TRBD2. The CDR3 is 15 residues long. Trimming at V came to 0 bases and at J to 2 bases, leaving 3 bases not matched to a gene. Germline CDR1 reads SGHRS; CDR2 reads YFSETQ. Supplemented by reference TRBV5-1 and TRBJ2-7, the full variable domain reads KAGVTQTPRYLIKTRGQQVTLSCSPISGHRSVSWYQQTPGQGLQFLFEYFSETQRNKGNFPGRFSGRQFSNSRSEMNVSTLELGDSALYLCASSLASSGTYEQYFGPGTRLTVT.

The CDR3 coding sequence is TGTGCCAGCAGACTAGCGGGAGTTACAGATACGCAGTATTTT. The encoded protein is CASRLAGVTDTQYF. This sequence joins TRBV6-5 and TRBJ2-3; 11 bases are a match to TRBD2. The CDR3 has 14 amino acids. Trimming removed 6 bases from V and 3 bases from J; junction bases left unmatched: 2. Germline-derived CDR1 and CDR2 are MNHEY and SVGAGI.

The chain is built from TRBV29-1 and TRBJ2-2; 7 nucleotides align to TRBD2. The germline V gene has CDR1 SQVTM and CDR2 ANQGSEA. Trimming removed 4 bases from V and 4 bases from J; junction bases left unmatched: 9. There are 15 residues in the CDR3. This CDR3 reads CSVGAGAAGTGELFF. The CDR3 DNA sequence: TGCAGCGTTGGGGCGGGAGCAGCAGGCACCGGGGAGCTGTTTTTT.

This rearrangement joins TRBV14 to TRBJ2-2; 10 nucleotides agree with TRBD2. The length of the CDR3 is 18 residues. With 3 bases clipped from V and 5 bases from J, the junction kept 12 bases outside the gene matches. Germline values: CDR1 SGHDN, CDR2 FVKESK. The CDR3 nucleotides are TGTGCCAGCAGCCACCTCCCATTAGCGGGAGGAGATACCGGGGAGCTGTTTTTT. Translating gives CASSHLPLAGGDTGELFF.

The genes are TRBV28 and TRBJ1-2, with 8 bases identical to TRBD1. This CDR3 is built from 14 residues. The J segment lost 4 bases and the V segment lost 7 bases, leaving 8 bases of the junction unmatched. Germline assignment: CDR1 MDHEN and CDR2 SYDVKM. The CDR3 loop reads CASNTGTGTYGYTF. The CDR3 nucleotides are TGTGCCAGCAATACCGGGACAGGCACCTATGGCTACACCTTC.